This TCR beta chain was identified during a study of blood T cell repertoires in COVID-19. Whole-study context: COVID-19 samples, acute and convalescent, were from the United States, Italy and Spain. T cells, B-cell-depleted T cells, or PBMCs provided the cDNA or gDNA that served as material.

How the authors handled the data: By means of reference gene primer amplification, nucleated cell counts were estimated. The method was immunoSEQ multiplex PCR; TCRdb's version includes in-frame clones alone and lacks a portion of them. The DNA was the basis for D and trimming; V, J and clone size are from that table. In the table there are about 210,000 clones, about 83% of which are singletons. Cohort assignment relied on participant-reported clinical history. The ends lost 3 bases at V and 5 bases at J; junction bases unmatched: 6. CDR1 and CDR2 from the germline V gene are WNHNN and SYGVQD (reference sequence). The CDR3 extends over 14 amino acids.

The receptor's source is a man aged 40-55 years with acute COVID-19. Sequenced sample: PBMCs or T cells enriched from blood (not recorded which). The V call is TRBV10-1, the J call TRBJ2-5; 7 nucleotides align to TRBD2. DNA for the CDR3: TGCGCCAGCAGTGATCCAGCGGGAAAGGAGACCCAGTACTTC. The encoded protein is CASSDPAGKETQYF.